This T cell receptor beta chain is drawn from a study of T-cell memory formation after mild COVID-19. Overall study context: Clusters of TCRs were largely donor specific. General observations from the study: Shrinking CD4+ clones resided mostly in CM and EM, and CD8+ ones in EMRA.

This clonotype was counted between two and nine times. Its antigen is currently unknown. TCRdb called the 5' RACE reads again in MiXCR, with one record for every CDR3 protein. The sample shows hundreds of thousands of distinct CDR3 sequences, 17% of them seen only once. The junction had 9 bases not matched to a gene; V was cut back by 3 bases and J by 2 bases. The length of the CDR3 is 16 residues. Germline CDR1 reads MNHEY; CDR2 reads SVGAGI. The J gene is TRBJ1-2, the V gene TRBV6-5; 7 bases line up with TRBD1. The TCR comes from an adult woman who had mild COVID-19 (a few samples of this study predate the infection). Cell type and time point are not known. Sequencing was performed on PBMCs or a T cell subset sorted from them (not recorded which). CDR3 loop: CASSYREQGRNYGYTF. The CDR3 region has the DNA TGTGCCAGCAGTTATAGGGAACAGGGGAGGAACTATGGCTACACCTTC.